This entry lists 20 T cell receptor beta chains sequenced from one sample in a study of sequential checkpoint blockade in melanoma. Treatment given: randomized to nivolumab then ipilimumab (arm A) or the reverse (arm B). Sequenced by immunoSEQ multiplex PCR; TCRdb stores in-frame clones only, minus some. The repertoire holds roughly 20,000 clones, with roughly 80% as singletons. The sequences come from CD8+ T cells sorted from blood (inferred from file names), collected from a patient given nivolumab and ipilimumab in sequence. The receptors derive from a human donor with melanoma.

A remark on this clone: Other nucleotide sequences in the sample specify the same CDR3. The chain joins TRBV7-3 to TRBJ2-3; 11 nucleotides match TRBD2. V was pared by 6 bases and J by 3 bases, with 5 bases of the junction left unmatched. The germline V gene encodes CDR1 SGHTA and CDR2 FQGTGA. The CDR3 length is 15 residues. The CDR3 is CASSFLAGGTDTQYF. The DNA for the CDR3 is TGTGCCAGCAGTTTCTTAGCGGGAGGGACAGATACGCAGTATTTT.

This clone counts as hyperexpanded (1% or more). The genes are TRBV7-2 and TRBJ2-1, with TRBD1 as a possible D gene (6 bases). CDR1 is SGHTA and CDR2 is FQGNSA in the germline V gene. Trimming left V 1 base short and J 8 bases short, with 12 bases between. This CDR3 spans 14 amino acids. This CDR3 is CASSLEQGTDEQFF. In nucleotides, the CDR3 is TGTGCCAGCAGCTTAGAACAGGGAACGGATGAGCAGTTCTTC.

V gene TRBV5-5 combines with J gene TRBJ1-4; no firm D call. The CDR3 sequence is 14 residues long. Germline lookup yields CDR1 SGHKS and CDR2 YYEKEE (reference sequence). V lost 0 bases and J lost 7, with 10 bases in between. The CDR3 DNA reads as TGTGCCAGCAGCTTGGGCGGGATCGGTGAAAAACTGTTTTTT. As protein: CASSLGGIGEKLFF.

V and J are TRBV27 and TRBJ2-7; 9 bases are shared with TRBD1. The J segment lost 5 bases and the V segment lost 4 bases, leaving 9 bases of the junction unmatched. CDR1 and CDR2 from the germline V gene are MNHEY and SMNVEV (reference sequence). The CDR3 is 15 residues long. Here the CDR3 reads CASSSVGTGRDEQYF. The CDR3 DNA reads as TGTGCCAGCAGTTCAGTGGGGACAGGGCGCGACGAGCAGTACTTC.

This rearrangement joins TRBV28 to TRBJ2-1, with D tentatively TRBD1 (6 bases). Trimming removed 4 bases at V and 8 bases at J, with 9 bases between. CDR3 length: 12 amino acids. Germline V CDR1 and CDR2: MDHEN, SYDVKM. The CDR3 DNA is TGTGCCAGCAGTTATTGGGGGCATGAGCAGTTCTTC. Amino acids: CASSYWGHEQFF. The whole variable domain, remainder taken from reference TRBV28 and TRBJ2-1, is DVKVTQSSRYLVKRTGEKVFLECVQDMDHENMFWYRQDPGLGLRLIYFSYDVKMKEKGDIPEGYSVSREKKERFSLILESASTNQTSMYLCASSYWGHEQFFGPGTRLTVL.

The sample holds a few counts of this clone. This rearrangement joins TRBV9 to TRBJ2-7, with a possible D match to TRBD1 (6 bases). The CDR3 is made up of 12 amino acids. V lost 2 bases and J 3 bases, leaving 6 bases between the germline ends. Germline CDR1 and CDR2: SGDLS and YYNGEE. In DNA form, the CDR3 reads TGTGCCAGCAGCGTCAGGGGCTACGAGCAGTACTTC. Its protein product is CASSVRGYEQYF.

This chain connects TRBV10-2 to TRBJ1-1; D call uncertain. The CDR3 has 16 residues. CDR1 is WSHSY, CDR2 SAAADI, per germline. V lost 0 bases and J lost 0, with 11 bases in between. CDR3 nucleotides: TGCGCCAGCAGTGAGTCTTGGGCCGCACTGAACACTGAAGCTTTCTTT. Amino acid sequence: CASSESWAALNTEAFF.

This clone occurred a few times. The chain combines TRBV27 with TRBJ2-4; 7 bases map to TRBD1. CDR1 is MNHEY and CDR2 is SMNVEV in the germline V gene (reference sequence). This CDR3 spans 13 amino acids. V shed 6 bases and J 7 bases; nucleotides not matched to a gene: 6. The CDR3 coding sequence is TGTGCCAGCAGCCCGGACAGGCGGAACATTCAGTACTTC. Translated, it gives CASSPDRRNIQYF.

The rearrangement uses TRBV7-9 and TRBJ2-1; unclear D gene. Trimming cost V 6 bases and J 4 bases, with 16 bases left between them. CDR3 length: 15 residues. Germline loops: CDR1 SEHNR, CDR2 FQNEAQ (reference sequence). In DNA form, the CDR3 reads TGTGCCAGCAGATCAATAAATAGCCTTTACAATGAGCAGTTCTTC. The encoded protein is CASRSINSLYNEQFF.

The chain uses TRBV5-6 and TRBJ2-7, with TRBD2 matching over 8 bases. The V gene's germline CDR1 is SGHDT and CDR2 YYEEEE. The CDR3 has 15 residues. Unmatched junction bases numbered 5, after V lost 0 bases and J lost 3 bases. In DNA form, the CDR3 reads TGTGCCAGCAGCTTGGCCGGCGGGGGGTTCTACGAGCAGTACTTC. Translated: CASSLAGGGFYEQYF.

The chain recombines TRBV5-1 with TRBJ2-1; 11 nucleotides agree with TRBD2. The CDR3 has 16 residues. The germline gives CDR1 SGHRS, CDR2 YFSETQ. V lost 4 bases, J lost 3 bases, and 6 bases stayed unmatched. The CDR3 coding sequence is TGCGCCAGCAGCGGGGGACTAGCGGAGATCTACAATGAGCAGTTCTTC. This encodes CASSGGLAEIYNEQFF.

The chain is built from TRBV19 and TRBJ2-5; 14 bases are a match to TRBD2. Trimming cost V 3 bases and J 7 bases; bases outside gene matches: 7. Germline lookup yields CDR1 LNHDA and CDR2 SQIVND (reference sequence). This CDR3 comprises 16 residues. In DNA form, the CDR3 reads TGTGCCAGTAGTATCTGGACTAGCGGGGGGAGGTGGACCCAGTACTTC. Amino acids: CASSIWTSGGRWTQYF.

This clone has just one count. The chain links TRBV19 to TRBJ1-1; the D gene is possibly TRBD1 (6 bases). V gave up 1 base and J gave up 2 bases, with 11 bases separating them. The germline V gene has CDR1 LNHDA and CDR2 SQIVND (reference sequence). The CDR3 extends over 15 amino acids. In nucleotides, the CDR3 is TGTGCCAGTAGTATAGGCCGGGGGGGCAACACTGAAGCTTTCTTT. This gives the protein CASSIGRGGNTEAFF.

CDR3 DNA: TGTGCCAGCAGCTTAGCCGGAGGACGGGCTGAAGCTTTCTTT. Residues: CASSLAGGRAEAFF. This chain uses TRBV11-2 with TRBJ1-1, with no clear D. From germline, CDR1 is SGHAT and CDR2 FQNNGV. The CDR3 spans 14 residues. Deletions cut 1 base from V and 6 bases from J, with 12 bases between.

V usage is TRBV10-2 and J usage is TRBJ2-1; D unresolved. V lost 2 bases and J 5 bases, leaving 4 bases between the germline ends. CDR1 WSHSY and CDR2 SAAADI come from the germline V gene. The CDR3 runs 12 residues. The CDR3 sequence: CASSEPDNEQFF. For the CDR3, the DNA is TGCGCCAGCAGTGAGCCGGACAATGAGCAGTTCTTC.

This clone was found a few times. The chain combines TRBV4-1 with TRBJ1-2, with D tentatively TRBD1 (6 bases). The CDR3 is 18 residues long. V lost 4 bases and J lost 3, with 24 bases in between. Germline lookup yields CDR1 MGHRA and CDR2 YSYEKL. The CDR3 protein is CASSPEGRGGKSDYGYTF. In DNA, the CDR3 is TGCGCCAGCAGCCCCGAGGGGAGGGGGGGAAAATCGGACTATGGCTACACCTTC.

The chain has TRBV4-3 and TRBJ1-6; 10 nucleotides match TRBD1. Germline V gene lookup returns CDR1 LGHNA and CDR2 YSLEER. Losses at the gene ends were 1 base for V and 2 bases for J; bases not matched to a gene: 8. The CDR3 loop spans 19 amino acids. CDR3 loop: CASSQGQGAGGPYNSPLHF. As DNA, the CDR3 is TGCGCCAGCAGCCAAGGACAGGGGGCGGGAGGCCCCTATAATTCACCCCTCCACTTT.

Regarding this clone: Sequence at one end of the junction differs from germline and may be a read error. The V and J genes are TRBV28 and TRBJ1-5, with TRBD1 matching 7 bases. CDR3 size: 15 residues. In germline, CDR1 is MDHEN, CDR2 SYDVKM. The CDR3 is CASSLTGYSNQSQHF. In DNA form, the CDR3 reads TGTGCCAGCAGTTTGACAGGGTATAGCAATCAGTCCCAGCATTTT.

The chain joins TRBV19 to TRBJ1-1, with D possibly TRBD1 on 5 matching bases. Germline V gene sequence: CDR1 LNHDA, CDR2 SQIVND (reference sequence). V shed 7 bases and J shed 1 base, with 7 bases lying between them. CDR3 length: 12 amino acids. The CDR3 here is CASTQGNTEAFF. The CDR3 coding sequence is TGTGCCAGTACGCAGGGGAACACTGAAGCTTTCTTT.

The chain joins TRBV27 to TRBJ2-5; 7 bases fit TRBD1. Unmatched junction bases numbered 0, after V lost 2 bases and J lost 0 bases. This CDR3 contains 14 residues. Looked up from germline, CDR1 is MNHEY and CDR2 is SMNVEV (reference sequence). CDR3 DNA sequence: TGTGCCAGCAGTTTAAGGGGGCACCAAGAGACCCAGTACTTC. It is translated as CASSLRGHQETQYF.